A selection of T cell receptor beta chains follows, all from one sample in a study of T-cell reconstitution after alpha-beta-depleted transplantation in children. In TCRdb, the PCR reads were re-called with MiXCR into one record per CDR3 protein. The data show about a million distinct CDR3 sequences, 25% to 30% seen once. The sample was PBMCs, mostly from graft donor cells, taken 360 days after TCRalphabeta/CD19-depleted stem cell transplant. The receptors were gathered from a boy under two years old who had a stem cell transplant for SCID, so the T cells may come from the graft donor. Each CDR3 is given with its conserved first and last residue. Fields, in order: J gene, V gene, D gene, clone size, CDR3 protein, CDR3 DNA. D genes are given only for firm matches. A row's size may be missing; if present it is once, few, many or a size class.

j_gene: TRBJ1-5
v_gene: TRBV5-1
d_gene: -
abundance: few
CDR3aa: CASSLVPGPNQPQHF
CDR3nt: TGCGCCAGCAGCTTGGTCCCCGGGCCCAATCAGCCCCAGCATTTT

j_gene: TRBJ2-1
v_gene: TRBV12-3/TRBV12-4
d_gene: TRBD2
abundance: -
CDR3aa: CASRRTSGNYNGQFF
CDR3nt: TGTGCCAGCAGGCGGACTAGCGGGAACTACAATGGGCAGTTCTTC

j_gene: TRBJ2-7
v_gene: TRBV5-1
d_gene: TRBD1
abundance: -
CDR3aa: CASSLVWDRGSYEQYF
CDR3nt: TGCGCCAGCAGCTTGGTCTGGGACAGGGGCTCCTACGAGCAGTACTTC

j_gene: TRBJ1-6
v_gene: TRBV7-2
d_gene: -
abundance: few
CDR3aa: CASSTNPRAGSPLHF
CDR3nt: TGTGCCAGCAGTACTAATCCCCGCGCCGGTTCACCCCTCCACTTT

j_gene: TRBJ2-2
v_gene: TRBV7-9
d_gene: -
abundance: -
CDR3aa: CASSLTTTDTGELFF
CDR3nt: TGTGCCAGCAGCTTAACCACGACAGACACCGGGGAGCTGTTTTTT

j_gene: TRBJ2-2
v_gene: TRBV20-1
d_gene: -
abundance: many
CDR3aa: CSARGPGAGELFF
CDR3nt: TGCAGTGCTAGAGGGCCCGGGGCCGGGGAGCTGTTTTTT

j_gene: TRBJ2-7
v_gene: TRBV4-2
d_gene: TRBD1
abundance: -
CDR3aa: CASSHPGTGFLDRWGQQYF
CDR3nt: TGTGCCAGCAGCCACCCCGGGACAGGGTTCCTTGATCGGTGGGGGCAGCAGTACTTC

j_gene: TRBJ2-5
v_gene: TRBV2
d_gene: -
abundance: -
CDR3aa: CASRWGMWQETQYF
CDR3nt: TGTGCCAGCAGGTGGGGGATGTGGCAAGAGACCCAGTACTTC

j_gene: TRBJ2-2
v_gene: TRBV12-3/TRBV12-4
d_gene: TRBD1
abundance: -
CDR3aa: CASSRDRLQFTGELFF
CDR3nt: TGTGCCAGCAGCAGGGACAGGCTTCAGTTCACCGGGGAGCTGTTTTTT

j_gene: TRBJ2-1
v_gene: TRBV2
d_gene: -
abundance: -
CDR3aa: CASSRTNREQFF
CDR3nt: TGTGCCAGCAGCAGGACTAACCGTGAGCAGTTCTTC

j_gene: TRBJ2-7
v_gene: TRBV5-1
d_gene: TRBD2
abundance: few
CDR3aa: CASSLVVGTSGGSAYEQYF
CDR3nt: TGCGCCAGCAGCTTAGTGGTAGGGACTAGCGGGGGTTCAGCCTACGAGCAGTACTTC

j_gene: TRBJ2-3
v_gene: TRBV20-1
d_gene: -
abundance: few
CDR3aa: CSARILGDTQYF
CDR3nt: TGCAGTGCTAGAATACTAGGGGATACGCAGTATTTT

j_gene: TRBJ2-7
v_gene: TRBV20-1
d_gene: TRBD1
abundance: few
CDR3aa: CSARVATGGTNEQYF
CDR3nt: TGCAGTGCTAGAGTTGCTACAGGGGGAACAAACGAGCAGTACTTC

j_gene: TRBJ2-3
v_gene: TRBV10-3
d_gene: TRBD2
abundance: -
CDR3aa: CAISGPAGGGTDTQYF
CDR3nt: TGTGCCATCAGTGGTCCAGCGGGGGGGGGCACAGATACGCAGTATTTT

j_gene: TRBJ1-1
v_gene: TRBV7-2
d_gene: -
abundance: -
CDR3aa: CASTLGGTEAFF
CDR3nt: TGTGCCAGCACCTTGGGTGGCACTGAAGCTTTCTTT